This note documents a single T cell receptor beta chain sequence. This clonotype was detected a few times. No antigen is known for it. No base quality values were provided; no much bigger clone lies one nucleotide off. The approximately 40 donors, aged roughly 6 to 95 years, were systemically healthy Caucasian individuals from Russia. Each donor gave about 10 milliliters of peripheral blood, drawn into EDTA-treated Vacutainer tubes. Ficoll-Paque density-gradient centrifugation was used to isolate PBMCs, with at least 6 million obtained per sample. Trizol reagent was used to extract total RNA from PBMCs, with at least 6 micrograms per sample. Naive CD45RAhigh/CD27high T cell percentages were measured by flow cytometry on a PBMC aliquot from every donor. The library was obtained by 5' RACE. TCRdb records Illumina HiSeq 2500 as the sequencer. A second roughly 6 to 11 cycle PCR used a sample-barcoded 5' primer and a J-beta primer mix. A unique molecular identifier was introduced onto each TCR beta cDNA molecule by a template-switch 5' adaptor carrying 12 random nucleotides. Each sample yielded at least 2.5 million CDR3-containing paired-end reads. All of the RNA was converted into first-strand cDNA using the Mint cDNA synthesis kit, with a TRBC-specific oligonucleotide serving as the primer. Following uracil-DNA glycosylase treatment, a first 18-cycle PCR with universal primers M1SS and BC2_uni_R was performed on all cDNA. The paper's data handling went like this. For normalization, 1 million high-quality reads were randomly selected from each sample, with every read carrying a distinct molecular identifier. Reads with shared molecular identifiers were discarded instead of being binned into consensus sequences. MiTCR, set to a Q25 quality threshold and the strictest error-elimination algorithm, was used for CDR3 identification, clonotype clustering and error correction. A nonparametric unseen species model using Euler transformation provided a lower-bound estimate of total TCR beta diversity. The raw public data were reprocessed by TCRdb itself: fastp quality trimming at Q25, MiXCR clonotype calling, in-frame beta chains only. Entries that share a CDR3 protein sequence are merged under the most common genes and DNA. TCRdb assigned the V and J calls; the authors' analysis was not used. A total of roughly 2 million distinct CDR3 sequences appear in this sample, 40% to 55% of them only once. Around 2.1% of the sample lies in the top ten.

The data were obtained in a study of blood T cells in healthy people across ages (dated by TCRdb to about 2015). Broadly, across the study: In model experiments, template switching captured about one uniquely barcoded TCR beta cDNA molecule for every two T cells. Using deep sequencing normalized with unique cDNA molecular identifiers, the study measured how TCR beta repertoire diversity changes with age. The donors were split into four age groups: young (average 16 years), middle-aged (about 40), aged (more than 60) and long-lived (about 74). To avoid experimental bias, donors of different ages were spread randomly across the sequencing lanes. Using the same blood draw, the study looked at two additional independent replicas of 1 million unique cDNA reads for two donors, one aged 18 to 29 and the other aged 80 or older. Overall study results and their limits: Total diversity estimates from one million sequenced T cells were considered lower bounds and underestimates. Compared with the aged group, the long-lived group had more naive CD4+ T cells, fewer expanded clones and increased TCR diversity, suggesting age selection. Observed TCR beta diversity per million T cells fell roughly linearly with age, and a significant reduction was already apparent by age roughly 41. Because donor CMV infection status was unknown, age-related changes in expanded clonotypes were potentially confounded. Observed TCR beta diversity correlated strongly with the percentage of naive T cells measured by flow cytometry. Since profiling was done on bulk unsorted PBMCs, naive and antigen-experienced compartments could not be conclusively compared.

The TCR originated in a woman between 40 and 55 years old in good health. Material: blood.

The CDR3 reads as follows: CASSQDEGFETQYF. The DNA is as follows: TGTGCCAGCAGCCAAGATGAAGGGTTCGAGACCCAGTACTTC. The chain links TRBV4-2 with TRBJ2-5; no D gene can be assigned with confidence. The germline V gene yields LGHNA for CDR1 and YNFKEQ for CDR2. V and J lose 0 bases and 5 bases, and a span of 10 bases separates them. The CDR3 measures 14 amino acids from cysteine to phenylalanine. Left in the record is the CDR3 DNA by itself, 42 bases read in frame from the first base.